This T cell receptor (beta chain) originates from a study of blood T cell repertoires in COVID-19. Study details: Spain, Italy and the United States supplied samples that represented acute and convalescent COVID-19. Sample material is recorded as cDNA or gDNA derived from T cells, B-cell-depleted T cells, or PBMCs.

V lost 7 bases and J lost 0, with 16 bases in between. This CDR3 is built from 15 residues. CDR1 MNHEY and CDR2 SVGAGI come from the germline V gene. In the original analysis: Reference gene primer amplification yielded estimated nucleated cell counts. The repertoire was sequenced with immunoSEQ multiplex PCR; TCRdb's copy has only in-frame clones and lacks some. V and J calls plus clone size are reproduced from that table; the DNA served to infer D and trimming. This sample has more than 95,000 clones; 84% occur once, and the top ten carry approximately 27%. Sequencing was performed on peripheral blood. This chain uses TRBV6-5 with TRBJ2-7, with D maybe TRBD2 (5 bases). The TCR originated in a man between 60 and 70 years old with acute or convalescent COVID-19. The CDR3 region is CASTSGGWSSYEQYF. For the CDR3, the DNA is TGTGCCAGCACCTCTGGCGGGTGGAGCTCCTACGAGCAGTACTTC.